This entry describes one T cell receptor (beta chain). No antigen is known for it. No base quality information exists; no much larger clone differs at one position. Preparation of the library involved the immunoSEQ multiplex PCR assay. Processing in the source paper ran as follows. A statistical classification framework was built for diagnosing cytomegalovirus status from the catalog of TCR beta chain sequences. The table was pulled from immuneACCESS by TCRdb, which kept in-frame rearrangements only. Such tables lose some clones; where checked, under half of the loss comes from unresolved V genes, and the rest has no known cause. Clone size and the V and J calls come from that table; the DNA yielded D and trimming. Within this sample are some 76,000 clones, with roughly 95% of them counted one time only. 2.5% to 3.5% of the sample is in the top ten clones. This entry belongs to a study of cytomegalovirus exposure and HLA in healthy donors (dated by TCRdb to 2017 to 2019). About the investigation overall: According to a later analysis, one platform produced both the 120 validation repertoires and the roughly 640 repertoires of the first cohort. The study aimed to test whether cataloging public T cell receptors could reveal signatures of past pathogen exposure. Besides the first cohort of roughly 640 subjects, a separate validation cohort made up of 120 different subjects was used. The study combined high-throughput TCR immunosequencing, statistical association of individual TCRs with disease status, and machine learning to predict cytomegalovirus infection status. Overall study outcomes, separate from this receptor: According to the authors, the approach could potentially be generalized to other disease states and immunological phenotypes. Subsequent analysis determined that TCRs grouped into clusters in the first cohort also showed a tendency toward co-occurrence across the 90 to 150 validation repertoires, and 94% of cluster scores exceeded 0. A later analysis lacked HLA typing for the validation cohort, so it scored co-occurrence in that cohort across all 130 or so repertoires. In vitro tests confirmed that a few of the cytomegalovirus-associated TCR beta chains recognize cytomegalovirus antigens. In the study, some 160 TCR beta chains were listed as associated with cytomegalovirus. Most TCR sequences were observed very rarely across donors, whereas some public TCRs were present in many individuals. In both the original and validation cohorts, the classifier was reported to diagnose cytomegalovirus status with high specificity and sensitivity.

Separate from the approximately 690-subject first cohort, the validation cohort of roughly 130 subjects was the group to which the donors belonged. The junction carries 19 bases between V and J, which are trimmed by 3 bases and 4 bases respectively. CDR1 and CDR2 are read off the germline V gene as MDHEN and SYDVKM. Measured from the cysteine to the phenylalanine, the CDR3 is 17 residues long. The kept DNA is CDR3 alone, 51 bases in frame from the first base. The rearranged chain carries TRBV28 and TRBJ1-3; D gene: possibly TRBD1, on 5 matching bases. Sequencing was performed on PBMCs. The clonotype originates from a woman aged 18 to 35 in good health and CMV-seropositive. The CDR3 amino acid sequence is: CASSFSPEGSNGNTIYF. DNA sequence: TGTGCCAGCAGTTTTTCCCCGGAGGGGTCCAACGGAAACACCATATATTTT. This CDR3, with the reference TRBV28 and TRBJ1-3 proteins standing in past its ends, gives the full variable domain DVKVTQSSRYLVKRTGEKVFLECVQDMDHENMFWYRQDPGLGLRLIYFSYDVKMKEKGDIPEGYSVSREKKERFSLILESASTNQTSMYLCASSFSPEGSNGNTIYFGEGSWLTVV.